This passage covers 17 T cell receptor beta chains from one sample sequenced in a study of CD8+ T cells in alopecia areata (dated by TCRdb to 2017 to 2018). The protocol used for the library was the immunoSEQ multiplex PCR assay. To provide template for TCR sequencing, every sample had RNA extracted and reverse transcribed into cDNA. TCRdb mirrors the immuneACCESS table, restricted to in-frame sequences. Some clones are absent from its copies; in checked studies, under half trace to an unresolved V gene, and the reason for the others is unknown. The sample includes some 120,000 clones, with approximately 47% observed a single time. Of the sample, roughly a tenth is held by the ten largest clones. The sample comprised NKG2D-low CD8+ T cells sorted from blood. According to the study, the label for this sample's cell subset or site signals: sorted CD8+ NKG2D-low blood T cells. The receptor source for this set is a human donor with alopecia areata.

V is TRBV29-1 and J is TRBJ2-7; possibly TRBD1 for D (5 bases). The V and J ends lost 1 base and 5 bases respectively, with 15 bases between them. Looked up from germline, CDR1 is SQVTM and CDR2 is ANQGSEA. The CDR3 totals 14 residues. Here the CDR3 reads CSVEGPGLSNEQYF. For the CDR3, the DNA is TGCAGCGTTGAAGGCCCAGGGTTGTCCAACGAGCAGTACTTC.

This rearrangement joins TRBV7-2 to TRBJ2-1; TRBD2 agrees at 9 bases. The V gene end was trimmed by 6 bases and the J gene end by 5 bases; junction bases not matched to a gene: 5. CDR1 and CDR2 (germline): SGHTA, FQGNSA. The CDR3 runs to 14 residues. CDR3 coding DNA: TGTGCCAGCAGATATGCGGGAGGGGACAATGAGCAGTTCTTC. It specifies CASRYAGGDNEQFF.

This clone was seen a few times. J is TRBJ2-1 and V is TRBV28; D is undetermined. This CDR3 has 11 amino acids. Trimming took off 5 bases at V and 4 bases at J, with 3 bases between the two ends. Germline values: CDR1 MDHEN, CDR2 SYDVKM. CDR3: CASSVYNEQFF. CDR3 in DNA: TGTGCCAGCAGTGTATACAATGAGCAGTTCTTC.

V and J are TRBV4-1 and TRBJ2-2; TRBD2 matches at 7 bases. The germline V gene has CDR1 MGHRA and CDR2 YSYEKL. CDR3 length: 16 amino acids. V was pared by 3 bases and J by 5 bases, with 9 bases of the junction left unmatched. The CDR3 nucleotides read TGCGCCAGCAGCCAGAACCGACTAGCTGAGACCGGGGAGCTGTTTTTT. Its translation: CASSQNRLAETGELFF.

V and J are TRBV29-1 and TRBJ1-5, with D unresolved. Germline V CDR1 and CDR2: SQVTM, ANQGSEA. CDR3 length: 13 amino acids. Trimming removed 6 bases from V and 1 base from J, with 10 bases in between. Written as DNA, the CDR3 is TGCAGCGTGGCCTGGGGAAGCAATCAGCCCCAGCATTTT. Its protein product is CSVAWGSNQPQHF.

V gene TRBV30 combines with J gene TRBJ2-7, with D possibly being TRBD2 (6 bases). The germline gives CDR1 GTSNPN, CDR2 SVGIG (reference sequence). This CDR3 has 11 residues. V was trimmed by 5 bases and J by 3 bases, leaving 8 bases between them. CDR3 sequence reads: CAWGTLYEQYF. For the CDR3, the DNA is TGTGCCTGGGGGACTCTCTACGAGCAGTACTTC.

The gene calls are TRBV6-5 and TRBJ1-2, with no clear D. Germline V gene sequence: CDR1 MNHEY, CDR2 SVGAGI. With 3 bases removed from V and 8 bases from J, the gap between germline ends came to 13 bases. The CDR3 length is 13 residues. The CDR3 DNA is TGTGCCAGCAGTTATTCCGTTTTGGAGGGCTACACCTTC. It translates to CASSYSVLEGYTF.

J is TRBJ2-7 and V is TRBV29-1; D is possibly TRBD1 or TRBD2 (5 bases each). V lost 0 bases to trimming and J lost 0 bases, with 27 bases between them. Germline V lookup: CDR1 SQVTM, CDR2 ANQGSEA. This CDR3 region has 20 residues. The DNA for the CDR3 is TGCAGCGTTGAAGAGCCCATCCGGCAGGGCAGACCCACTAGCTCCTACGAGCAGTACTTC. As protein: CSVEEPIRQGRPTSSYEQYF.

The sample holds a few counts of this clone. The rearrangement uses TRBV29-1 and TRBJ2-7; 9 nucleotides align to TRBD1. TRBJ2-5 matches the DNA end more closely, so the J call is doubtful. CDR3 length: 12 residues. Germline V gene sequence: CDR1 SQVTM, CDR2 ANQGSEA. The CDR3 nucleotides read TGCAGCGTTGAGGGACAGGGCGAGACCCAGTACTTC. Protein sequence: CSVEGQGETQYF.

This rearrangement joins TRBV29-1 to TRBJ2-1; a possible D gene is TRBD2 (6 bases). Trimming removed 4 bases from V and 7 bases from J, with 11 bases in between. CDR3 length: 12 residues. Germline V gives CDR1 SQVTM, CDR2 ANQGSEA. The CDR3 DNA sequence: TGCAGCGTTGGGGGACTTGTTAATGAGCAGTTCTTC. Residues: CSVGGLVNEQFF.

This clone appeared a few times. The chain carries TRBV29-1 and TRBJ1-2; tentative D call: TRBD1 (6 bases). Per the germline V gene, CDR1 is SQVTM and CDR2 is ANQGSEA. The CDR3 extends over 13 amino acids. Trimming stripped 3 bases from V and 4 bases from J, with 12 bases between. The CDR3 DNA follows: TGCAGCGTTGATGGGGGCCAGAGCTATGGCTACACCTTC. Translating gives CSVDGGQSYGYTF.

This clone turned up a few times. For the CDR3, the DNA is TGTGCCCTTATGCCGGGGGGGGGCCTTCAAGAGACCCAGTACTTC. It is translated as CALMPGGGLQETQYF. The chain carries TRBV30 and TRBJ2-5; 8 bases fit TRBD2. This CDR3 has 15 amino acids. Germline V gives CDR1 GTSNPN, CDR2 SVGIG (reference sequence). V was pared by 8 bases and J by 2 bases, with 13 bases of the junction left unmatched.

The chain recombines TRBV30 with TRBJ2-7; D not resolved. V was pared by 0 bases and J by 0 bases, with 6 bases between. CDR1 is GTSNPN and CDR2 is SVGIG in the germline V gene (reference sequence). CDR3 length equals 13 residues. CDR3 coding DNA: TGTGCCTGGAGTGTACCTAGCTCCTACGAGCAGTACTTC. As protein: CAWSVPSSYEQYF.

This clone was recorded once. The chain uses TRBV2 and TRBJ2-1; 9 nucleotides agree with TRBD1. J gave up 8 bases and V 7 bases, and 6 bases lay outside the gene matches. This CDR3 comprises 13 residues. From germline, CDR1 is SNHLY and CDR2 FYNNEI. The CDR3 DNA sequence: TGTGCCAGCATGGGACAGGGCTTAGATGAGCAGTTCTTC. It codes for CASMGQGLDEQFF.

There are a few counts of this clone. V usage is TRBV29-1 and J usage is TRBJ1-1, with D possibly being TRBD1 (5 bases). The V end lost 6 bases, the J end lost 7 bases, and 18 bases lay between the germline ends. The CDR3 spans 13 residues. Germline V gives CDR1 SQVTM, CDR2 ANQGSEA. For the CDR3, the DNA is TGCAGCGTAGATGGGGGGTTGATAGGTGAAGCTTTCTTT. Translation: CSVDGGLIGEAFF. Drawing the rest from reference TRBV29-1 and TRBJ1-1, the complete variable domain is SAVISQKPSRDICQRGTSLTIQCQVDSQVTMMFWYRQQPGQSLTLIATANQGSEATYESGFVIDKFPISRPNLTFSTLTVSNMSPEDSSIYLCSVDGGLIGEAFFGQGTRLTVV.

This clone was observed a few times. The rearrangement links TRBV29-1 to TRBJ2-2; a weak D match, TRBD2 (5 bases). The CDR3 is made up of 12 amino acids. The germline V and J ends were trimmed by 4 bases and 5 bases, with 8 bases remaining between them. The germline V gene encodes CDR1 SQVTM and CDR2 ANQGSEA. The CDR3 nucleotides read TGCAGCGTTGTGCGGGCTACCGGGGAGCTGTTTTTT. Protein sequence: CSVVRATGELFF.

The chain is built from TRBV29-1 and TRBJ2-1; 7 bases are shared with TRBD1. V lost 7 bases, J lost 2 bases, and 8 bases stayed unmatched. CDR1 SQVTM and CDR2 ANQGSEA come from the germline V gene. The CDR3 extends over 14 amino acids. For the CDR3, the DNA is TGCAGCGCCACTGACAGGGTCCCCTACAATGAGCAGTTCTTC. Its translation is CSATDRVPYNEQFF.